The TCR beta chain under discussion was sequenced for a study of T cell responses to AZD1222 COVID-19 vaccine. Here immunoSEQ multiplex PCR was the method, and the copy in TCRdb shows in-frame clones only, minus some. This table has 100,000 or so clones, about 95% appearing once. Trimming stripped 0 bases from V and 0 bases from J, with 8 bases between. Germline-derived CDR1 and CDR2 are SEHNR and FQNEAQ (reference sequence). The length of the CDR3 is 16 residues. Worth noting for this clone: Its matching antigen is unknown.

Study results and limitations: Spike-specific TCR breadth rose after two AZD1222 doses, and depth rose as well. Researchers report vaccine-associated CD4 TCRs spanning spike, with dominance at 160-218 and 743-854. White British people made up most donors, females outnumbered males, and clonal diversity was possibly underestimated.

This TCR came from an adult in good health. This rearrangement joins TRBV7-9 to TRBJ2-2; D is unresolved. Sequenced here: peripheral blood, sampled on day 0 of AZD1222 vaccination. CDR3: CASSLALTANTGELFF. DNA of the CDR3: TGTGCCAGCAGCTTAGCGCTGACCGCGAACACCGGGGAGCTGTTTTTT.